This TCR beta chain appears in the sequencing data of a study of breast tumors, draining lymph nodes, adjacent tissues (dated by TCRdb to about 2016). Regarding the research as a whole: Breast cancer patients provided tumor, adjacent nontumor tissue and axillary lymph nodes, and the study compared the TCR beta repertoires across these three sources. In human breast cancer, the study set out to assess how tumor, surrounding tissue and draining lymph node repertoires relate to one another and whether T cells might be exchanged between them.

This clonotype was picked up a small number of times. Its antigen is unknown. No base qualities exist here, and no much larger clone lies one base off it. The axillary draining lymph nodes of breast cancer patients were the source of the lymph node samples. Findings and caveats that apply to the study as a whole: The conclusion that tumor T cells originate in lymph nodes was presented as consistent with a hypothesis rather than as directly demonstrated. Tumor and nontumor tissue repertoires were found to be significantly more similar in luminal-like than in basal-like breast cancer. Tumor T-cell repertoires showed less diversity than lymph node repertoires and more diversity than nontumor tissue repertoires, and tumor T-cell repertoires showed preferential V and J gene usage. The data were considered consistent with the idea that most tumor T cells come from the lymph node and then expand in tumor tissue.

From the cysteine up to the phenylalanine, the CDR3 has a length of 15 residues. The only DNA kept is the CDR3, 45 bases in frame from the first base. The germline V gene (reference sequence) sets CDR1 to LGHDT and CDR2 to YNNKEL. The germline V and J ends show losses of 6 bases and 1 base respectively, and no gene match explains 6 bases of the junction. Sequencing was performed on an Illumina HiSeq 2000. TCR beta chain libraries were generated through multiplex PCR amplification. High-throughput sequencing was used to analyze the amplified TCR beta chain products. The raw public data were reprocessed by TCRdb itself: fastp quality trimming at Q25, MiXCR clonotype calling, in-frame beta chains only. Entries that share a CDR3 protein sequence are merged under the most common genes and DNA. The sample table holds more than 85,000 distinct CDR3 sequences, of which 21% were seen once. Together, the top ten hold under 1.5% of the sample.

What was sequenced was axillary lymph node tissue. The rearranged segments are TRBV3-1 and TRBJ2-5; the central 9 bases match TRBD1. This clonotype was sampled from a female donor with breast cancer. Some clones in this sample may be carry-over from other donors' samples. The base sequence is TGTGCCAGCAGAGACAGGGGGTCCCCCCAAGAGACCCAGTACTTC. This sequence encodes CASRDRGSPQETQYF.